In this sample, the clone carrying this T cell receptor beta chain turned up once. These data originate in a study of blood T cell repertoires in COVID-19. For the study at large: COVID-19 samples collected from the United States, Italy and Spain covered acute and convalescent phases. The analysed material was cDNA or gDNA that came from T cells, B-cell-depleted T cells, or PBMCs.

Trimming removed 8 bases from V and 4 bases from J; junction bases left unmatched: 13. The germline gives CDR1 MDHEN, CDR2 SYDVKM. The CDR3 runs 16 residues. Study processing details: How many nucleated cells were present was estimated from reference gene primer amplification. Repertoires were generated with immunoSEQ multiplex PCR, while TCRdb's copy carries only in-frame clones and drops some. The V and J calls and clone size are taken from that table; D and trimming were inferred from the DNA. The sample lists about 300,000 clones, nearly 90% occurring once. It was during active infection that Seattle patients were enrolled and then longitudinally followed.

This sequence was found in a woman aged 25 to 39 with COVID-19, enrolled during active disease. J is TRBJ1-5 and V is TRBV28, with 8 bases lining up with TRBD1. The sequenced sample consisted of peripheral blood. CDR3: CASRTGSRGYNQPQHF. In DNA, the CDR3 is TGTGCCAGCCGGACAGGGTCCCGGGGATATAATCAGCCCCAGCATTTT.